This TCR beta chain was captured by sequencing in a study of T-cell memory formation after mild COVID-19. Findings and limits, study-wide: Cross-reactive memory seemingly joined, as some responding clones were found in pre-infection memory. From day 15 to 85, contracting clones were balanced between CD4 and CD8, whereas later expanders leaned toward CD4+.

TCRdb re-analysed the 5' RACE reads in MiXCR, keeping a single row per CDR3 protein. Among roughly 450,000 distinct CDR3 sequences, 18% were seen once, and the ten largest hold approximately 13%. Turning to this clonotype: Its antigen remains unidentified.

The junction had 7 bases not matched to a gene; V was cut back by 5 bases and J by 4 bases. The CDR3 loop spans 17 amino acids. The sample comprised PBMCs or a T cell subset sorted from them (not recorded which). The gene calls are TRBV12-3 or TRBV12-4 and TRBJ2-6, with 11 bases identical to TRBD1. This clonotype was sampled from an adult woman who had mild COVID-19 (a few samples of this study predate the infection). Cell type and time point are not known. The CDR3 loop is CASSPGQGADGANVLTF. DNA for the CDR3: TGTGCCAGCAGTCCCGGACAGGGGGCTGACGGGGCCAACGTCCTGACTTTC.